Below, 3 T cell receptor beta chains from the same sample are listed, as sequenced in a study of cytomegalovirus exposure and HLA in healthy donors. Primers included in the PCR were 60 Vbeta and 13 Jbeta primers. Produced via immunoSEQ multiplex PCR; TCRdb's table is partial and in-frame only. The data hold 150,000 to 200,000 clones, with 75% to 80% observed a single time. Sequences were obtained from PBMCs. Receptors originate from a woman aged 30 to 39 in good health and CMV-seropositive.

The genes are TRBV9 and TRBJ2-7, with 9 bases identical to TRBD1. The germline gives CDR1 SGDLS, CDR2 YYNGEE. The CDR3 runs 14 residues. Trimming cost V 4 bases and J 4 bases; bases outside gene matches: 6. The CDR3 reads CASSTQGATYEQYF. Here the CDR3 DNA reads TGTGCCAGCAGCACACAGGGGGCGACGTACGAGCAGTACTTC.

The chain employs TRBV4-3 and TRBJ1-1, with 7 positions matching TRBD1. The junction had 2 bases not matched to a gene; V was cut back by 4 bases and J by 0 bases. The CDR3 has 14 residues. Per germline, CDR1 LGHNA and CDR2 YSLEER. The CDR3 region is CASSPGQMNTEAFF. CDR3 coding DNA: TGCGCCAGCAGCCCGGGACAGATGAACACTGAAGCTTTCTTT.

The chain employs TRBV7-2 and TRBJ2-7; 9 bases line up with TRBD2. V lost 3 bases and J lost 9; bases outside the gene matches: 9. The CDR3 sequence is 14 residues long. Germline CDR1 reads SGHTA; CDR2 reads FQGNSA. The CDR3 DNA is TGTGCCAGCAGCTTGGGGCTAGCGGGATGGGGGCAGTACTTC. Protein product: CASSLGLAGWGQYF.